These 17 T cell receptor beta chains came from one sample sequenced in a study of blood T cells in healthy people across ages. Sample-barcoded 5' priming and a J-beta primer mix drove a second PCR of roughly 6 to 12 cycles. Using its own MiXCR run on the 5' RACE reads, TCRdb lists one record per CDR3 protein. The repertoire holds about 1.8 million distinct CDR3 sequences, roughly 50% seen once, with around 2.1% in the top ten. The specimen sequenced was blood. The receptors here all came from a woman in her forties in good health.

This clonotype showed up just a few times. The J gene is TRBJ1-2, the V gene TRBV7-2; D is ambiguous. CDR3 length: 13 residues. Germline CDR1 SGHTA, CDR2 FQGNSA. The V gene lost 0 bases and the J gene lost 6 bases, with 8 bases spanning the gap. Here the CDR3 reads CASSLAGRNGYTF. The CDR3 DNA follows: TGTGCCAGCAGCTTAGCAGGGAGGAATGGCTACACCTTC.

Only a few counts were recorded for this clonotype. J is TRBJ2-1 and V is TRBV28, with TRBD1 identical over 8 bases. The V gene's germline CDR1 is MDHEN and CDR2 SYDVKM. The CDR3 length is 18 residues. J gave up 0 bases and V 6 bases, and 13 bases lay outside the gene matches. The CDR3 is CASSPPGQVYSSYNEQFF. As DNA, the CDR3 is TGTGCCAGCAGCCCCCCGGGACAGGTCTATAGCTCCTACAATGAGCAGTTCTTC.

This chain links TRBV5-1 with TRBJ2-1, with TRBD2 matching 9 bases. CDR3 size: 16 residues. CDR1 and CDR2 (germline): SGHRS, YFSETQ. V trimming: 0 bases; J trimming: 9 bases; junction bases outside the gene matches: 10. This CDR3 is CASSLAGAGGRPEQFF. CDR3 nucleotide sequence: TGCGCCAGCAGCTTGGCGGGAGCGGGGGGTAGACCTGAGCAGTTCTTC.

The V call is TRBV7-2, the J call TRBJ2-5; D call uncertain. Germline CDR1 and CDR2: SGHTA and FQGNSA. CDR3 length: 15 amino acids. V was cut by 5 bases and J by 5 bases, with 18 bases left in between. The CDR3 region is CASSPIDVLVETQYF. DNA of the CDR3: TGTGCCAGCAGCCCGATTGACGTACTGGTTGAGACCCAGTACTTC. Filled out from reference TRBV7-2 and TRBJ2-5, the complete variable domain reads GAGVSQSPSNKVTEKGKDVELRCDPISGHTALYWYRQSLGQGLEFLIYFQGNSAPDKSGLPSDRFSAERTGGSVSTLTIQRTQQEDSAVYLCASSPIDVLVETQYFGPGTRLLVL.

Of note for this clonotype: This may arise from a read error, as a much more abundant clone is one base away. The rearrangement links TRBV15 to TRBJ2-1; 8 nucleotides match TRBD1. The CDR3 loop spans 15 amino acids. Germline-derived CDR1 and CDR2 are LNHNV and YYDKDF (reference sequence). CDR3 sequence: CVTSREGDRNNEQFF. The DNA of the CDR3 is TGTGTCACCAGCAGAGAAGGGGACAGGAACAATGAGCAGTTCTTC.

Ten or more counts support this clonotype. The V and J genes are TRBV29-1 and TRBJ2-6, with D unclear. Germline V gene sequence: CDR1 SQVTM, CDR2 ANQGSEA. Trimming pared 4 bases from V and 0 bases from J, leaving 4 bases between. CDR3 length: 13 residues. CDR3 in amino acids: CSVALSGANVLTF. The CDR3 DNA is TGCAGCGTTGCTCTCTCTGGGGCCAACGTCCTGACTTTC. Complete variable domain (other parts from reference TRBV29-1 and TRBJ2-6): SAVISQKPSRDICQRGTSLTIQCQVDSQVTMMFWYRQQPGQSLTLIATANQGSEATYESGFVIDKFPISRPNLTFSTLTVSNMSPEDSSIYLCSVALSGANVLTFGAGSRLTVL.

The rearrangement joins TRBV5-1 to TRBJ2-5; D may be TRBD1 or TRBD2 (6 bases each). Germline values: CDR1 SGHRS, CDR2 YFSETQ. The CDR3 is 16 residues long. V was clipped by 4 bases and J by 2 bases, with 18 bases between them. For the CDR3, the DNA is TGCGCCAGCAGCCTAATGGCGGGACAAGAACAAGAGACCCAGTACTTC. Translated: CASSLMAGQEQETQYF.

The chain is built from TRBV3-1 and TRBJ2-3; 11 nucleotides agree with TRBD2. CDR1 and CDR2 from the germline V gene are LGHDT and YNNKEL (reference sequence). Trimming at V came to 1 base and at J to 3 bases, leaving 6 bases not matched to a gene. This CDR3 region has 17 residues. CDR3 residues: CASSQVFSSGGTDTQYF. The CDR3 bases are TGTGCCAGCAGCCAAGTCTTCTCTAGCGGGGGGACAGATACGCAGTATTTT.

This chain joins TRBV6-2 or TRBV6-3 and TRBJ2-7; the D gene could be TRBD1 or TRBD2 (5 bases each). CDR3 size: 16 residues. Trimming shortened V by 5 bases and J by 1 base, and 18 bases separated the two germline ends. Germline V lookup: CDR1 MNHEY, CDR2 SVGEGT. CDR3 sequence: CASSPRDPPKSYEQYF. In nucleotides, the CDR3 is TGTGCCAGCAGTCCCAGGGACCCACCCAAATCCTACGAGCAGTACTTC.

The rearrangement joins TRBV19 to TRBJ2-1; 9 bases map to TRBD1. Germline CDR1 is LNHDA and CDR2 is SQIVND (reference sequence). V was clipped by 3 bases and J by 5 bases; unmatched bases: 5. The CDR3 length is 15 residues. The CDR3 spells CASSMDRGEHNEQFF. The DNA of the CDR3 is TGTGCCAGTAGTATGGACAGGGGAGAACACAATGAGCAGTTCTTC.

There are a few counts of this clonotype. This chain joins TRBV27 and TRBJ1-5, with D perhaps matching TRBD1 (5 bases). The CDR3 covers 13 residues. In germline, CDR1 is MNHEY, CDR2 SMNVEV (reference sequence). The V end was cut by 5 bases, the J end by 4 bases, with 9 bases between. In nucleotides, the CDR3 is TGTGCCAGCAGTCGCGCAGGGAATCAGCCCCAGCATTTT. This encodes CASSRAGNQPQHF.

This clonotype was seen only a few times. This rearrangement joins TRBV10-3 to TRBJ2-5; D not certain. TRBJ2-7 matches the DNA end more closely, so the J call is doubtful. This CDR3 has 12 amino acids. The germline V gene has CDR1 ENHRY and CDR2 SYGVKD. CDR3 in DNA: TGTGCCATCAACAGTGGTGGGGACGAGCAGTACTTC. Its protein is CAINSGGDEQYF.

This clonotype has just a few counts. The chain recombines TRBV4-1 with TRBJ2-3; weak D call: TRBD1 (6 bases). The V end lost 7 bases, the J end lost 2 bases, and 16 bases lay between the germline ends. The CDR3 covers 15 residues. The germline V gene has CDR1 MGHRA and CDR2 YSYEKL. The CDR3, as DNA: TGCGCCAGCAACCGGCAAGGGGGTAACACAGATACGCAGTATTTT. This gives the protein CASNRQGGNTDTQYF.

As regards this clonotype: Germline is not matched at one junction end, which may reflect a read error. CDR3 sequence (DNA): TGTGCCAGCAGCCCACGACAGGGGACCTATGGCTACACCTTC. Encoded protein: CASSPRQGTYGYTF. This chain links TRBV5-1 with TRBJ1-2, with 8 positions matching TRBD1. CDR3 length equals 14 residues. Germline values: CDR1 SGHRS, CDR2 YFSETQ.

This clonotype was detected a few times. This chain uses TRBV20-1 with TRBJ2-7; no clear D gene. The CDR3 runs to 13 residues. Germline loops: CDR1 DFQATT, CDR2 SNEGSKA (reference sequence). Trimming pared 1 base from V and 3 bases from J, leaving 10 bases between. The CDR3 here is CSARGRAYYEQYF. The CDR3 nucleotides read TGCAGTGCTAGAGGCCGGGCCTACTACGAGCAGTACTTC.

V and J are TRBV4-1 and TRBJ2-6; the D is unclear. Germline CDR1 is MGHRA and CDR2 is YSYEKL. Trimming cost V 1 base and J 0 bases, with 10 bases left between them. The CDR3 spans 17 residues. This chain's CDR3 is CASSQGPGGSGANVLTF. The CDR3 nucleotides are TGCGCCAGCAGCCAAGGGCCCGGCGGCTCTGGGGCCAACGTCCTGACTTTC.

About this clonotype itself: An end of the junction differs from the germline gene, which may be a read error. This sequence joins TRBV5-1 and TRBJ2-3; D gene uncertain. In germline, CDR1 is SGHRS, CDR2 YFSETQ. The length of the CDR3 is 14 residues. The CDR3 bases are TGCGCCAGCAGCTTGGCGGTCGGTACAGATGCGCAGTATTTT. It codes for CASSLAVGTDAQYF.